The source of this TCR beta chain is a study of blood T cell repertoires in COVID-19 (dated by TCRdb to 2020 to 2021). Describing the broader study: The collaborator samples originated in the United States, Italy and Spain and spanned the acute and convalescent phases of COVID-19. Where available, HLA class I and class II types were obtained from metadata supplied by the sample provider rather than from assay-based typing. Subjects who had been exposed to COVID-19, were actively infected with it, or had recovered from it provided the deeply sampled blood TCRbeta repertoires that made up the dataset. The material from the prospective study consisted of cDNA or gDNA derived from T cells, B-cell-depleted T cells, or PBMCs. The samples were drawn from the first 160 participants of the ongoing ImmuneRACE study and from roughly 1,300 subjects provided by 6 global collaborators. The repertoires were released in a freely available public database meant as a resource for research on the immune response to SARS-CoV-2. Nearly every sample came with metadata listing a de-identified subject ID, COVID-19 status, age in years and sex. General conclusions and limits of the study: The quantity of clinical and demographic metadata differed by source and by participant and was supplied without curation.

In regard to this clone: Which antigen it targets is not known. No much larger clone is present one base from it, and per-base qualities are unavailable.

In Seattle, one collaborating source enrolled patients while the infection was active and tracked those patients longitudinally over the course of disease. Whole blood was collected in K2EDTA tubes by collaborating institutions according to the institutions' own protocols. For TCRbeta analysis, collaborator samples were shipped as frozen whole blood, as isolated PBMCs, or as DNA extracted from either sample type. TCRbeta CDR3 regions were amplified from genomic DNA by means of the immunoSEQ Assay, a bias-controlled multiplex PCR. The study's processing was this. Within the assay, amplification of reference gene primers was used to estimate how many nucleated cells each sample contained. To quantify the absolute abundance of each unique TCRbeta CDR3 rearrangement, sequence reads were collapsed and filtered. Productive Simpson clonality was computed per sample as the square root of Simpson's diversity index over productive rearrangements. Drawn from immuneACCESS, this table holds only the in-frame rearrangements with V and J called that TCRdb kept. Clones are partly lost; checked studies trace under half to an unresolved V gene and leave the rest unexplained. V, J and clone size reflect that table, while D and trimming were determined from the DNA. A total of about 160,000 clones appear in this sample, about 90% of them only once. Approximately 4.8% of the sample is in the top ten clones.

The TCR was taken from a man aged 30 to 39 with COVID-19, enrolled during active disease. Sequenced input: peripheral blood.

The CDR3 in this case is CASSVERSNTGELFF. In nucleotides, the sequence is TGTGCCAGCAGTGTGGAGCGGTCGAACACCGGGGAGCTGTTTTTT. In this chain, TRBV2 is recombined with TRBJ2-2; TRBD2 might be the D gene, on 5 matching bases. In the germline V gene, CDR1 corresponds to SNHLY and CDR2 to FYNNEI. The CDR3 runs 15 residues from the cysteine to the phenylalanine. Only the CDR3 portion is preserved as DNA: 45 bases, with reading frame beginning at the first base. V was cut back by 4 bases and J by 0 bases, leaving a gap of 9 bases between them. Extended through the reference TRBV2 and TRBJ2-2 proteins, this CDR3 yields the full variable domain: EPEVTQTPSHQVTQMGQEVILRCVPISNHLYFYWYRQILGQKVEFLVSFYNNEISEKSEIFDDQFSVERPDGSNFTLKIRSTKLEDSAMYFCASSVERSNTGELFFGEGSRLTVL.